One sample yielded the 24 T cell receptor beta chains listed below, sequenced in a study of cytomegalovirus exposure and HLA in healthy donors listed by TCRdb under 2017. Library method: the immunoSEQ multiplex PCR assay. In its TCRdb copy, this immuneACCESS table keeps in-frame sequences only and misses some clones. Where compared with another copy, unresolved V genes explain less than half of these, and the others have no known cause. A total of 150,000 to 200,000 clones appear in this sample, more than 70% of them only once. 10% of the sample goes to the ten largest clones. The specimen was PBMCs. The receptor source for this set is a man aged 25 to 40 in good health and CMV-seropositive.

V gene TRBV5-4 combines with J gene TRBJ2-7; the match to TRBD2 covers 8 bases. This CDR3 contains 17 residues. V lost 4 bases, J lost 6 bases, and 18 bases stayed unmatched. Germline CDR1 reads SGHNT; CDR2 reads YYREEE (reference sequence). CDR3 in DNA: TGTGCCAGCAGCCGGGGAGGGAATAGCGGGATCTTGGGCGAGCAGTACTTC. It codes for CASSRGGNSGILGEQYF. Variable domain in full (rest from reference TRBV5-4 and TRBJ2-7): ETGVTQSPTHLIKTRGQQVTLRCSSQSGHNTVSWYQQALGQGPQFIFQYYREEENGRGNFPPRFSGLQFPNYSSELNVNALELDDSALYLCASSRGGNSGILGEQYFGPGTRLTVT.

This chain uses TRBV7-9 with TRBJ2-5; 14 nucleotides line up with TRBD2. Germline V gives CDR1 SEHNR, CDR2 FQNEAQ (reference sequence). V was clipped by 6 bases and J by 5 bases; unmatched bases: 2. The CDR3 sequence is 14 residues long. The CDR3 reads CASRTSGGDETQYF. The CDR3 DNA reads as TGTGCCAGCAGGACTAGCGGGGGGGACGAGACCCAGTACTTC.

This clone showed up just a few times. The CDR3: CAWGLAGPWETQYF. In nucleotides, the CDR3 is TGTGCCTGGGGACTAGCGGGGCCATGGGAGACCCAGTACTTC. V is TRBV30 and J is TRBJ2-5; 12 bases match TRBD2. The CDR3 sequence is 14 residues long. J was trimmed by 5 bases and V by 5 bases; bases with no gene match: 6. Germline assignment: CDR1 GTSNPN and CDR2 SVGIG (reference sequence).

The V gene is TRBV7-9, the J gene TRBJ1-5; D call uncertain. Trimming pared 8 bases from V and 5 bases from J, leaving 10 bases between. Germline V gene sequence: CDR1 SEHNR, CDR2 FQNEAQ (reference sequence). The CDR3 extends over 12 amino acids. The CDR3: CASCREDQPQHF. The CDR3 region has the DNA TGTGCCAGCTGTCGCGAGGATCAGCCCCAGCATTTT.

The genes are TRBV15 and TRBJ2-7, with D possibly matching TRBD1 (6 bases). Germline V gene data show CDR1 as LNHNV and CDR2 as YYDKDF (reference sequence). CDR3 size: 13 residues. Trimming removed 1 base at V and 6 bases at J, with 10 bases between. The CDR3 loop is CATSRGQVSEQYF. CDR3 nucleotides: TGTGCCACCAGCAGAGGACAGGTTTCCGAGCAGTACTTC.

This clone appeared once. The CDR3 nucleotides are TGTGCCATCAGTGCCGCAGCTAACTATGGCTACACCTTC. Translation gives CAISAAANYGYTF. The chain couples TRBV10-3 to TRBJ1-2; D is undetermined. CDR1 is ENHRY, CDR2 SYGVKD, per germline. The V end lost 4 bases, the J end lost 0 bases, and 6 bases lay between the germline ends. The CDR3 has 13 residues.

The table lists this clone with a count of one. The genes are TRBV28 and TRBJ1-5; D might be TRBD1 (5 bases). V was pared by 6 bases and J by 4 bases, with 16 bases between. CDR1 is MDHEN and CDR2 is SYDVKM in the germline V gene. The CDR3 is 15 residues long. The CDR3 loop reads CASRLDTFSNQPQHF. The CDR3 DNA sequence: TGTGCCAGCAGACTGGACACCTTTTCAAATCAGCCCCAGCATTTT.

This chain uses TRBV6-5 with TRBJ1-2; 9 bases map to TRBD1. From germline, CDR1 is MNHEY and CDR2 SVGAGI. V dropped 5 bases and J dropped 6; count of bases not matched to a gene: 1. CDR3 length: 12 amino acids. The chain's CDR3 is CASSTGGNGYTF. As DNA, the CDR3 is TGTGCCAGCAGTACAGGGGGCAATGGCTACACCTTC.

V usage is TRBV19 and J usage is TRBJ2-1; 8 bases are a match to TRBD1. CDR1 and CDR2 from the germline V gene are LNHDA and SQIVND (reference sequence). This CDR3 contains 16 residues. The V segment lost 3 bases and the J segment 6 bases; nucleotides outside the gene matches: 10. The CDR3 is CASSIPGQGAGNEQFF. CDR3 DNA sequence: TGTGCCAGTAGTATTCCCGGGCAGGGGGCAGGCAATGAGCAGTTCTTC. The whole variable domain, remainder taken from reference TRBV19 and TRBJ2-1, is DGGITQSPKYLFRKEGQNVTLSCEQNLNHDAMYWYRQDPGQGLRLIYYSQIVNDFQKGDIAEGYSVSREKKESFPLTVTSAQKNPTAFYLCASSIPGQGAGNEQFFGPGTRLTVL.

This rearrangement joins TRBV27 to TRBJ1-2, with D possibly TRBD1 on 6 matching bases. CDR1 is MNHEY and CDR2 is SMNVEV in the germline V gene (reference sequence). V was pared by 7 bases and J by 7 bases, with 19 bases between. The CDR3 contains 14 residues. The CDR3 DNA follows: TGTGCCAGCAAAAAGGGGGTTGCCCTCTCTGGCTACACCTTC. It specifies CASKKGVALSGYTF.

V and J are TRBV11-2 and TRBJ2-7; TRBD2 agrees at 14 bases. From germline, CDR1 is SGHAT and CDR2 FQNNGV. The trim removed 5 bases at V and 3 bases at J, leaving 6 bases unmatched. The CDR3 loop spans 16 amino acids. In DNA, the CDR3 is TGTGCCAGCAGCCGGACTAGCGGGAGGAACCTCTACGAGCAGTACTTC. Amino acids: CASSRTSGRNLYEQYF. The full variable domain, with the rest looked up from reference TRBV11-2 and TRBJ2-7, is EAGVAQSPRYKIIEKRQSVAFWCNPISGHATLYWYQQILGQGPKLLIQFQNNGVVDDSQLPKDRFSAERLKGVDSTLKIQPAKLEDSAVYLCASSRTSGRNLYEQYFGPGTRLTVT.

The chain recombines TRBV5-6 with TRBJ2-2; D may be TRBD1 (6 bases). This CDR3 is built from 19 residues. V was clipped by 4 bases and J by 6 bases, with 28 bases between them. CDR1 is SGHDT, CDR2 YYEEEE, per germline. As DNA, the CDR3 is TGTGCCAGCAGCGTACCGGGACATTTCTCCTTTGGTGGTTCCGGGGAGCTGTTTTTT. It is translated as CASSVPGHFSFGGSGELFF. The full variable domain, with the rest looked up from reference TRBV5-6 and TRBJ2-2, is DAGVTQSPTHLIKTRGQQVTLRCSPKSGHDTVSWYQQALGQGPQFIFQYYEEEERQRGNFPDRFSGHQFPNYSSELNVNALLLGDSALYLCASSVPGHFSFGGSGELFFGEGSRLTVL.

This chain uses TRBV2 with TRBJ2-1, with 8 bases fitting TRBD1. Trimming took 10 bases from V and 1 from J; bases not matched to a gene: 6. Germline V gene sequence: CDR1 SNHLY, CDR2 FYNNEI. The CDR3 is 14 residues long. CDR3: CATSTGVSYNEQFF. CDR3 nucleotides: TGTGCCACCTCGACAGGGGTGTCCTACAATGAGCAGTTCTTC.

The CDR3 DNA sequence: TGCGCCAGCAGCTGGGGACAGGGCGAGACCCAGTACTTC. It specifies CASSWGQGETQYF. The V and J genes are TRBV5-1 and TRBJ2-5; TRBD1 matches 9 bases. The V segment lost 3 bases and the J segment 5 bases; nucleotides outside the gene matches: 2. CDR3 length: 13 amino acids. Germline assignment: CDR1 SGHRS and CDR2 YFSETQ. Supplemented by reference TRBV5-1 and TRBJ2-5, the full variable domain reads KAGVTQTPRYLIKTRGQQVTLSCSPISGHRSVSWYQQTPGQGLQFLFEYFSETQRNKGNFPGRFSGRQFSNSRSEMNVSTLELGDSALYLCASSWGQGETQYFGPGTRLLVL.

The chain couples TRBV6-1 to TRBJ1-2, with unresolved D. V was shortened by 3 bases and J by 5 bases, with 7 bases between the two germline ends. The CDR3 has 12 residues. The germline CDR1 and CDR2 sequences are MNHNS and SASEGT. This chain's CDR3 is CASSEADYGYTF. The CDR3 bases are TGTGCCAGCAGTGAGGCAGATTATGGCTACACCTTC.

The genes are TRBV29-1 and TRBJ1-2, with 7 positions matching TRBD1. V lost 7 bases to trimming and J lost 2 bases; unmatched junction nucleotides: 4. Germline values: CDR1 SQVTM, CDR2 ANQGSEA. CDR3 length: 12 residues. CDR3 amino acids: CSADRANYGYTF. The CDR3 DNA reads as TGCAGCGCTGACAGGGCAAACTATGGCTACACCTTC.

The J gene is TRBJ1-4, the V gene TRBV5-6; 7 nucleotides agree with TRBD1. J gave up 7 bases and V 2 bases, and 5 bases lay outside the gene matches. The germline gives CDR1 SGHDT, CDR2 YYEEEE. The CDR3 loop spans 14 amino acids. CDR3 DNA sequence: TGTGCCAGCAGCTTCGGGACAGTGTTTGAAAAACTGTTTTTT. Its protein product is CASSFGTVFEKLFF.

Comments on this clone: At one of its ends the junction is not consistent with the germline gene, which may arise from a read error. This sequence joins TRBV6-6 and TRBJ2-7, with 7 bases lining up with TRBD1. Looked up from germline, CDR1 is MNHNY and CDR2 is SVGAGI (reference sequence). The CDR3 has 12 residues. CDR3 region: CASHRTGDERYF. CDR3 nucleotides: TGTGCCAGCCACCGCACAGGGGACGAGCGGTACTTC.

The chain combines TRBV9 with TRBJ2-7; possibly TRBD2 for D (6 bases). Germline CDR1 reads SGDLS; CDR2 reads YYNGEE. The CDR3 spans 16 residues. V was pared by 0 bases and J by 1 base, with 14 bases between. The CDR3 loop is CASSVEASANSYEQYF. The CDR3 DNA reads TGTGCCAGCAGCGTAGAGGCTAGCGCAAATTCCTACGAGCAGTACTTC. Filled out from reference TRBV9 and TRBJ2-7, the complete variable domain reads DSGVTQTPKHLITATGQRVTLRCSPRSGDLSVYWYQQSLDQGLQFLIQYYNGEERAKGNILERFSAQQFPDLHSELNLSSLELGDSALYFCASSVEASANSYEQYFGPGTRLTVT.

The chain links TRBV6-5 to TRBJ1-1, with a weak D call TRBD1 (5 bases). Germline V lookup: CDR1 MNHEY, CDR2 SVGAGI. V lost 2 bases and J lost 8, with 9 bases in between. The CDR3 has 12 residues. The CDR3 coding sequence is TGTGCCAGCAGTTACGCAGGGTTGGAAGCTTTCTTT. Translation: CASSYAGLEAFF.

CDR3: CASSDSSYEQYF. The CDR3, as DNA: TGTGCCAGCAGTGACAGCTCCTACGAGCAGTACTTC. The chain links TRBV28 to TRBJ2-7, with a possible D match to TRBD1 (5 bases). Germline V CDR1 and CDR2: MDHEN, SYDVKM. CDR3 length: 12 amino acids. V was clipped by 5 bases and J by 0 bases, with 5 bases between them.

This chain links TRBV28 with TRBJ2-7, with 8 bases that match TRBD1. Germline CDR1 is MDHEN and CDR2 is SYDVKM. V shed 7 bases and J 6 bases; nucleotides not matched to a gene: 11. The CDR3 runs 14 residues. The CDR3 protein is CASTSPDRESEQYF. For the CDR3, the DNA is TGTGCCAGCACCTCCCCGGACAGGGAGAGCGAGCAGTACTTC.

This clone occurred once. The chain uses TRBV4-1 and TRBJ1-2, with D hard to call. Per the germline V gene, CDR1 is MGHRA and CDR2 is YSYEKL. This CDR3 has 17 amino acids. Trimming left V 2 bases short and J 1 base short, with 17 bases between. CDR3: CASSQSVGREHNYGYTF. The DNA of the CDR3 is TGCGCCAGCAGCCAATCAGTTGGAAGGGAGCATAACTATGGCTACACCTTC.

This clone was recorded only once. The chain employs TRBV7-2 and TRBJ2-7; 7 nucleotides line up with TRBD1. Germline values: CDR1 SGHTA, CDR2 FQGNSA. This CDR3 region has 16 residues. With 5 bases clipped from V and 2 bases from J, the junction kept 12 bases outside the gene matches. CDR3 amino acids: CASSEDLGQRAYEQYF. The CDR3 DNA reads TGTGCCAGCAGCGAAGATCTGGGACAGCGCGCCTACGAGCAGTACTTC.